The sequence of this T cell receptor (beta chain) was determined in a study of cytomegalovirus exposure and HLA in healthy donors. In the study overall: A subsequent analysis reported that the 95 to 150 validation repertoires were produced on the same platform that had also been used for the approximately 700 first-cohort repertoires. Study findings and constraints: A few CMV-associated chains proved CMV antigen-specific in vitro. A subsequent analysis found that TCR clusters from the first cohort also tended to co-occur in the 120 validation repertoires, with about 94% of cluster scores above 0. There were 160 or so TCR beta chains listed as cytomegalovirus-associated.

The CDR3 runs to 15 residues. Per germline, CDR1 MNHNY and CDR2 SVGAGI (reference sequence). V gave up 4 bases and J gave up 6 bases, with 18 bases separating them. About this clone: Antigen unknown.

The table came from immunoSEQ multiplex PCR; TCRdb's copy has only in-frame clones and leaves some out. The repertoire holds 100,000 to 150,000 clones, with about 88% as singletons. The specimen sequenced was PBMCs. The chain is built from TRBV6-6 and TRBJ1-2; the D is unclear. This sequence was found in a woman between 18 and 29 years old in good health and CMV-seronegative. This CDR3 reads CASSFEFQGGNGYTF. For the CDR3, the DNA is TGTGCCAGCAGTTTCGAGTTCCAAGGCGGAAATGGCTACACCTTC.